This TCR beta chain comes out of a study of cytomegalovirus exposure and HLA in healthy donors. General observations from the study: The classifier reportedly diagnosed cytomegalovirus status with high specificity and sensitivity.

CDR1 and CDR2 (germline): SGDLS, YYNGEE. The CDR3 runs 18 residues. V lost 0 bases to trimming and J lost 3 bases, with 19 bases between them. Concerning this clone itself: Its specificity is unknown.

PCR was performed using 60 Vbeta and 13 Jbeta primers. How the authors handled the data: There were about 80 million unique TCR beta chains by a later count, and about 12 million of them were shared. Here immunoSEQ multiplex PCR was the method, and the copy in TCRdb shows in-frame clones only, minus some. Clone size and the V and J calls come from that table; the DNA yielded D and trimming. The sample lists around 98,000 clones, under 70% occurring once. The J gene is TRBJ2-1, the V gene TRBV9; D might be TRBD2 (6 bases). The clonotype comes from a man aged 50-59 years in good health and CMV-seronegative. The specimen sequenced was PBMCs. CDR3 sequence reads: CASSVAGTSSARYNEQFF. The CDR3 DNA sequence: TGTGCCAGCAGCGTAGCTGGGACTTCTAGCGCCCGCTACAATGAGCAGTTCTTC.